This T cell receptor (beta chain) was documented in a study of shared T cell receptors in the human thymus (dated by TCRdb to about 2021). About the full investigation: The study investigated the way shared, self-reactive T-cell receptor alpha chains are produced in the human thymus.

The library was generated by the immunoSEQ multiplex PCR assay. TCRdb took this table from immuneACCESS and kept in-frame rearrangements with V and J called. Such tables lack part of the clones; where checked against another copy, unresolved V genes explain under half of the gap, and the rest is unexplained. The sample data list over 65,000 clones, and 90% to 95% of these were observed just once. The leading ten clones occupy less than 0.04% of the sample. As to this clone: The antigen it binds to is not known. No qualities accompany the bases; no much larger clone lies one base away.

From the cysteine up to the phenylalanine, the CDR3 has a length of 18 residues. The sequence is cut down to CDR3 DNA, 54 bases in frame from base 1. The TCR comes from a human donor. The sequencing input was thymocytes. The chain employs TRBV12-1 and TRBJ1-6; TRBD1, the D gene given by the table, was not confirmed from the DNA. TRBV12-1 represents a pseudogene. The nucleotide sequence reads TGTGCCAGCAGCTTCCAGGGGATACAGAGCTCCTATAATTCACCCCTCCACTTT. Its protein is CASSFQGIQSSYNSPLHF.